Listed here are 7 T cell receptor beta chains from one sample, sequenced in a study of cytomegalovirus exposure and HLA in healthy donors. The PCR ran on 60 Vbeta and 13 Jbeta primers. The method was immunoSEQ multiplex PCR; TCRdb's version includes in-frame clones alone and lacks a portion of them. The table records more than 95,000 clones, approximately 84% of them present only once. The sequencing sample was made of PBMCs. The receptors were sampled from a man between 18 and 35 years old in good health and CMV-seropositive.

Comments on this clone: One junction end does not reproduce the germline sequence, and a read error may be involved. The chain recombines TRBV5-8 with TRBJ2-7, with D uncertain. The CDR3 runs 12 residues. Germline-derived CDR1 and CDR2 are SGHTS and YDEGEE. CDR3 sequence reads: CANSLYSEEQYF. The DNA for the CDR3 is TGTGCCAACAGCTTGTATTCCGAGGAGCAGTACTTC.

The CDR3 here is CASSQGTATSEQYF. For the CDR3, the DNA is TGCGCCAGCAGCCAAGGGACAGCTACCTCGGAGCAGTACTTC. This rearrangement joins TRBV4-3 to TRBJ2-7; D possibly corresponds to TRBD1 (6 bases). The germline gives CDR1 LGHNA, CDR2 YSLEER. The CDR3 covers 14 residues. Trimming removed 1 base from V and 7 bases from J, with 14 bases in between.

The CDR3 bases are TGTGCCAGCAGCCCACCACAAACCGGGACAACCTACGAGCAGTACTTC. It translates to CASSPPQTGTTYEQYF. The V call is TRBV5-4, the J call TRBJ2-7, with D maybe TRBD1 (6 bases). With 4 bases removed from V and 2 bases from J, the gap between germline ends came to 19 bases. Germline-derived CDR1 and CDR2 are SGHNT and YYREEE (reference sequence). This CDR3 is built from 16 residues.

By proportion, this clone is medium-sized (0.01 to 0.1%). The J gene is TRBJ1-1, the V gene TRBV5-4; D is possibly TRBD1 (6 bases). Germline V gene data show CDR1 as SGHNT and CDR2 as YYREEE (reference sequence). This CDR3 has 15 residues. V was trimmed by 4 bases and J by 0 bases, leaving 13 bases between them. CDR3 nucleotides: TGTGCCAGCAGCCCGATGACAGGCATGAACACTGAAGCTTTCTTT. Translating gives CASSPMTGMNTEAFF.

CDR3 region: CASSESPGGTDTQYF. The CDR3 DNA follows: TGTGCCAGCAGTGAATCGCCGGGAGGGACAGATACGCAGTATTTT. This chain links TRBV25-1 with TRBJ2-3; 8 bases map to TRBD2. V shed 1 base, J shed 3 bases, and the junction held 3 bases outside the gene matches. This CDR3 is 15 amino acids long. Looked up from germline, CDR1 is MGHDK and CDR2 is SYGVNS. Together with reference TRBV25-1 and TRBJ2-3, the CDR3 gives the full variable domain: EADIYQTPRYLVIGTGKKITLECSQTMGHDKMYWYQQDPGMELHLIHYSYGVNSTEKGDLSSESTVSRIRTEHFPLTLESARPSHTSQYLCASSESPGGTDTQYFGPGTRLTVL.

The chain carries TRBV7-2 and TRBJ2-7, with TRBD1 matching 7 bases. Trimming removed 5 bases from V and 2 bases from J; junction bases left unmatched: 3. The germline V gene encodes CDR1 SGHTA and CDR2 FQGNSA. The CDR3 is made up of 13 amino acids. CDR3: CASSKQGPYEQYF. CDR3 DNA: TGTGCCAGCAGCAAACAGGGGCCCTACGAGCAGTACTTC. Full variable domain (missing parts from reference TRBV7-2 and TRBJ2-7): GAGVSQSPSNKVTEKGKDVELRCDPISGHTALYWYRQSLGQGLEFLIYFQGNSAPDKSGLPSDRFSAERTGGSVSTLTIQRTQQEDSAVYLCASSKQGPYEQYFGPGTRLTVT.

The genes are TRBV4-1 and TRBJ2-5; 10 nucleotides match TRBD2. This CDR3 has 15 residues. Germline V lookup: CDR1 MGHRA, CDR2 YSYEKL. The V segment lost 1 base and the J segment 5 bases; nucleotides outside the gene matches: 4. In DNA, the CDR3 is TGCGCCAGCAGCCAAGGGACTAGCGGTATTGAGACCCAGTACTTC. This gives the protein CASSQGTSGIETQYF.